A selection of T cell receptor beta chains follows, all from one sample in a study of spatial heterogeneity in lung cancer. TCRdb re-called the 5' RACE reads through MiXCR, storing one row per CDR3 protein. The sample has approximately 44,000 distinct CDR3 sequences; around 15% are singletons. Material: PBMCs, obtained at surgery. Receptors were obtained from a male donor with early-stage non-small cell lung cancer. Both conserved end residues are part of each CDR3. Fields, in order: CDR3 DNA, CDR3 protein, V gene, clone size, J gene, D gene. The D gene is left open where the match is weak. Clone size is not always given. Where it is, it says once, few, many or a class for expanded clones.

TGTGCCAGCAGCCGGACAGGGGGCACGTACAATGAGCAGTTCTTC	CASSRTGGTYNEQFF	TRBV11-2	.	TRBJ2-1	TRBD1
TGTGCCAGCAGCGCCGACAGGGGCCGCAATCAGCCCCAGCATTTT	CASSADRGRNQPQHF	TRBV2	.	TRBJ1-5	TRBD1
TGTGCCAGCAGCCCGGGCCTAGCGGGAGGGAGGGACGAGCAGTACTTC	CASSPGLAGGRDEQYF	TRBV7-6	.	TRBJ2-7	TRBD2
TGTGCCAGCAGCATCGCCTCGGGGGGTGACTCCTACGAGCAGTACTTC	CASSIASGGDSYEQYF	TRBV28	.	TRBJ2-7	TRBD2
TGTGCCAGCAGTGATACAAGGACTCTTTACTACAATGAGCAGTTCTTC	CASSDTRTLYYNEQFF	TRBV3-1	.	TRBJ2-1	.
TGTGCCTGGAGTAGCGGGAGGGCCGAGGAGACCCAGTACTTC	CAWSSGRAEETQYF	TRBV30	few	TRBJ2-5	TRBD2
TGTGCCAGCAGCTTAGTTGGGGGCCTGGGAGAGACCCAGTACTTC	CASSLVGGLGETQYF	TRBV7-2	few	TRBJ2-5	.
TGCAGCGCCCAGGGGTCCCCCCCTTACGAGCAGTACTTC	CSAQGSPPYEQYF	TRBV29-1	many	TRBJ2-7	.
TGTGCCAGCAGCCAAGCGCCTAGCACAGATACGCAGTATTTT	CASSQAPSTDTQYF	TRBV3-1	few	TRBJ2-3	.
TGTGCCAGCGGCCTGGGACCTCCTCTCTACAATGAGCAGTTCTTC	CASGLGPPLYNEQFF	TRBV11-1	few	TRBJ2-1	.
TGTGCCAGCAGGATTCAAGAGACCCAGTACTTC	CASRIQETQYF	TRBV2	many	TRBJ2-5	.
TGCGCCAGCAGCTTGGTGTTCCGGGGTAGCACCGGGGAGCTGTTTTTT	CASSLVFRGSTGELFF	TRBV5-1	.	TRBJ2-2	.
TGCGCCAGCAGCCTCCAGACAGGGGAAGAGACCCAGTACTTC	CASSLQTGEETQYF	TRBV5-1	many	TRBJ2-5	TRBD1
TGTGCCAGCAGTTTGGACACCCAAGAGACCCAGTACTTC	CASSLDTQETQYF	TRBV6-2/TRBV6-3	many	TRBJ2-5	.
TGTGCCAGCAGCGTAGGTTTGGTGAGCTCTGGAAACACCATATATTTT	CASSVGLVSSGNTIYF	TRBV9	once	TRBJ1-3	.
TGTGCCAGCAGTGAACTTGCGGGTCTCACAGATACGCAGTATTTT	CASSELAGLTDTQYF	TRBV2	many	TRBJ2-3	.
TGTGCCAGCAGCTTAAAGGACAGGGGAGAAAAACTGTTTTTT	CASSLKDRGEKLFF	TRBV13	few	TRBJ1-4	TRBD1
TGTGCCACCCGAACGACGATCGGAGAAAAACTGTTTTTT	CATRTTIGEKLFF	TRBV6-5	.	TRBJ1-4	.
TGTGCCAGCAGCCAAGACCTGGCGGCCACGCAGTATTTT	CASSQDLAATQYF	TRBV3-1	many	TRBJ2-3	.
TGCAGTGCTAGAGGGGGGACTAGCGGGAGGCCCCAAGAGACCCAGTACTTC	CSARGGTSGRPQETQYF	TRBV20-1	.	TRBJ2-5	TRBD2
TGTGCCAGCAGCGTTGTCAGGGATATTCAGCCCCAGCATTTT	CASSVVRDIQPQHF	TRBV2	many	TRBJ1-5	.
TGCGCCAGCAGCTTGGGCGGACAGGGAGAGCAGTACTTC	CASSLGGQGEQYF	TRBV5-1	many	TRBJ2-7	TRBD1
TGCGCCAGCAGCCCGAGCGGCGACACCGGGGAGCTGTTTTTT	CASSPSGDTGELFF	TRBV5-1	.	TRBJ2-2	.
TGTGCCAGCAGCTTTGGACAGGAGCAGTTCTTC	CASSFGQEQFF	TRBV5-6	few	TRBJ2-1	.
TGTGCCAGCAGTCGGACAGGGGGCGGCAATCAGCCCCAGCATTTT	CASSRTGGGNQPQHF	TRBV28	many	TRBJ1-5	TRBD1
TGCAGCGTTGGTAATAGCGGGGACTCCTACGAGCAGTACTTC	CSVGNSGDSYEQYF	TRBV29-1	.	TRBJ2-7	TRBD2
TGTGCCAGCAGCTCCGGGACAGGGAACGAAAAACTGTTTTTT	CASSSGTGNEKLFF	TRBV7-9	.	TRBJ1-4	TRBD1
TGCAGTGCTACAGGTGGGGCAGATACGCAGTATTTT	CSATGGADTQYF	TRBV20-1	.	TRBJ2-3	.
TGCAGTTCCGAGTTAGAAGCGGGAGCCTCCTACGAGCAGTACTTC	CSSELEAGASYEQYF	TRBV20-1	.	TRBJ2-7	TRBD2
TGTGCCAGCAGCCCACCGGGACGGGGTAATTCACCCCTCCACTTT	CASSPPGRGNSPLHF	TRBV5-4	few	TRBJ1-6	.
TGTGCCAGCAGCCCCGGGACTAGTTTATATGAGCAGTTCTTC	CASSPGTSLYEQFF	TRBV21-1	many	TRBJ2-1	.
TGTGCCAGCAGTAGGGTCGGACAGGGGAACTATGGCTACACCTTC	CASSRVGQGNYGYTF	TRBV5-4	.	TRBJ1-2	TRBD1
TGTGCCAGCAGCTTGGGACCAGGGGGCGCAGGAACTGAAGCTTTCTTT	CASSLGPGGAGTEAFF	TRBV5-6	.	TRBJ1-1	TRBD1
TGTGCCAGCAGTATTAGGGGACGCGGCACTGAAGCTTTCTTT	CASSIRGRGTEAFF	TRBV2	few	TRBJ1-1	.
TGTGCCACCACTTTTGCAACTAATGAAAAACTGTTTTTT	CATTFATNEKLFF	TRBV6-1	.	TRBJ1-4	.